Shown below are 4 T cell receptor beta chains from a single sample sequenced in a study of radiotherapy plus CTLA-4 blockade in lung cancer. Clones were read by immunoSEQ multiplex PCR, and TCRdb kept only the in-frame ones, dropping some. Among about 38,000 clones, 70% to 75% were seen once, and the ten largest hold approximately 9%. Sequencing was performed on peripheral blood, taken from a patient treated with radiotherapy plus ipilimumab. The receptors come from a human donor with non-small cell lung cancer who had stable disease on radiotherapy plus ipilimumab.

The J gene is TRBJ2-1, the V gene TRBV7-9; D unclear. The germline V gene encodes CDR1 SEHNR and CDR2 FQNEAQ (reference sequence). V was pared by 5 bases and J by 11 bases, with 10 bases between. The CDR3 covers 11 residues. The CDR3 here is CASSAITQQFF. The DNA for the CDR3 is TGTGCCAGCAGCGCTATTACTCAGCAGTTCTTC.

The chain couples TRBV9 to TRBJ2-7; D assignment may be TRBD1 or TRBD2 (5 bases each). Trimming cost V 1 base and J 1 base, with 15 bases left between them. Germline V lookup: CDR1 SGDLS, CDR2 YYNGEE. CDR3 length: 16 residues. The DNA for the CDR3 is TGTGCCAGCAGCGTAACTGAGAGGGGCCAGTCCTACGAGCAGTACTTC. It specifies CASSVTERGQSYEQYF.

The V gene is TRBV7-3, the J gene TRBJ2-1; D not certain. CDR3 length equals 13 residues. From germline, CDR1 is SGHTA and CDR2 FQGTGA. V lost 5 bases to trimming and J lost 9 bases, with 14 bases between them. Here the CDR3 DNA reads TGTGCCAGCAGCACCTACAACGACGGTGAGCAGTTCTTC. It is translated as CASSTYNDGEQFF.

This chain joins TRBV28 and TRBJ2-2; no reliable D call. Germline assignment: CDR1 MDHEN and CDR2 SYDVKM. This CDR3 spans 15 amino acids. V lost 6 bases and J 3 bases, leaving 14 bases between the germline ends. The CDR3 coding sequence is TGTGCCAGCAGACCAGGTTCCGTGGACACCGGGGAGCTGTTTTTT. Its translation: CASRPGSVDTGELFF.